Following are 21 T cell receptor beta chains from one sample sequenced in a study of T-cell memory formation after mild COVID-19. TCRdb recomputed calls from the 5' RACE reads with MiXCR, one row per CDR3 protein. The table lists fewer than 200,000 distinct CDR3 sequences, approximately 17% of them singletons, with roughly 3.8% in the top ten. The specimen was PBMCs or a T cell subset sorted from them (not recorded which). These receptors were obtained from a man aged 18 to 35 who had mild COVID-19 (a few samples of this study predate the infection). Cell type and time point are not known.

The chain links TRBV7-2 to TRBJ1-5, with 7 nucleotides matching TRBD1. J was trimmed by 11 bases and V by 4 bases; bases with no gene match: 5. The CDR3 has 12 residues. Per the germline V gene, CDR1 is SGHTA and CDR2 is FQGNSA. The CDR3 nucleotides read TGTGCCAGCAGCTCACAGGGGAAGACCCAGCATTTT. As protein: CASSSQGKTQHF.

This chain links TRBV5-1 with TRBJ2-1; 7 nucleotides match TRBD2. Germline V gene data show CDR1 as SGHRS and CDR2 as YFSETQ. The CDR3 runs to 16 residues. The J segment lost 10 bases and the V segment lost 0 bases, leaving 13 bases of the junction unmatched. The CDR3 protein is CASSLDGGGLPGEQFF. The CDR3 coding sequence is TGCGCCAGCAGCTTGGACGGCGGGGGTCTACCCGGGGAGCAGTTCTTC.

CDR3 nucleotide sequence: TGCGCCAGCAGCTTGGCCGTGGGGGCGAATGAGCAGTTCTTC. Residues: CASSLAVGANEQFF. J is TRBJ2-1 and V is TRBV5-1; tentative D call: TRBD1 (6 bases). Germline CDR1 is SGHRS and CDR2 is YFSETQ. V was pared by 0 bases and J by 7 bases, with 11 bases between. The CDR3 has 14 amino acids.

The sample holds a few counts of this clonotype. The genes are TRBV2 and TRBJ2-7; a weak D match, TRBD2 (5 bases). Trimming shortened V by 8 bases and J by 3 bases, and 14 bases separated the two germline ends. The length of the CDR3 is 13 residues. The germline V gene encodes CDR1 SNHLY and CDR2 FYNNEI. This CDR3 reads CASGVGRDYEQYV. As DNA, the CDR3 is TGTGCCAGCGGAGTAGGCCGGGACTACGAGCAGTACGTC.

This chain links TRBV10-3 with TRBJ1-1; 8 bases match TRBD1. V lost 3 bases, J lost 1 base, and 4 bases stayed unmatched. The CDR3 has 15 residues. Germline V lookup: CDR1 ENHRY, CDR2 SYGVKD. The CDR3 nucleotides read TGTGCCATCAGTGACCAGGGGGCGGGGAACACTGAAGCTTTCTTT. Translated: CAISDQGAGNTEAFF.

V is TRBV28 and J is TRBJ2-1, with D perhaps matching TRBD1 (5 bases). Germline V gene data show CDR1 as MDHEN and CDR2 as SYDVKM. V was pared by 3 bases and J by 4 bases, with 13 bases between. The CDR3 has 15 amino acids. CDR3 DNA sequence: TGTGCCAGCAGTTTGGAAAACAGGTGGTACAATGAGCAGTTCTTC. The encoded protein is CASSLENRWYNEQFF.

This clonotype was found a few times. Germline and junction disagree at one end, which may indicate a read error. CDR3 bases: TGTGCTAGCAGTTTAGCTAGCGGGGGCAAAGAGACCCAGTACTTC. It codes for CASSLASGGKETQYF. This chain uses TRBV12-3 or TRBV12-4 with TRBJ2-5; TRBD2 matches 10 bases. The CDR3 is 15 residues long.

This clonotype was seen many times. The V and J genes are TRBV7-6 and TRBJ2-2; 7 bases are a match to TRBD2. Germline V gene sequence: CDR1 SGHVS, CDR2 FNYEAQ. Trimming removed 3 bases from V and 1 base from J; junction bases left unmatched: 8. The CDR3 runs to 17 residues. The DNA of the CDR3 is TGTGCCAGCAGCTTTAGAGAGGCGGGGGAGAACACCGGGGAGCTGTTTTTT. Residues: CASSFREAGENTGELFF.

V and J are TRBV7-2 and TRBJ1-6, with 7 bases identical to TRBD1. The germline gives CDR1 SGHTA, CDR2 FQGNSA. The CDR3 runs 14 residues. V gave up 3 bases and J gave up 10 bases; unmatched junction bases: 6. The CDR3 spells CASSFRQGSSPLHF. In DNA, the CDR3 is TGTGCCAGCAGCTTCAGACAGGGCAGCTCACCCCTCCACTTT.

CDR3 DNA: TGCAGTGCGCTTAGGGACGGTCATCGCTATGGCTACACCTTC. Translating gives CSALRDGHRYGYTF. The chain joins TRBV20-1 to TRBJ1-2, with TRBD1 as a possible D gene (5 bases). In germline, CDR1 is DFQATT, CDR2 SNEGSKA (reference sequence). The CDR3 sequence is 14 residues long. Trimming took 6 bases from V and 4 from J, leaving 18 bases between them.

This sequence joins TRBV7-2 and TRBJ1-5; D is ambiguous. This CDR3 is built from 15 residues. Trimming left V 1 base short and J 1 base short, with 8 bases between. Germline V gene lookup returns CDR1 SGHTA and CDR2 FQGNSA. The CDR3 DNA reads TGTGCCAGCAGCTTAGAACAGTTGAGCAATCAGCCCCAGCATTTT. It encodes CASSLEQLSNQPQHF.

The V and J genes are TRBV12-3 or TRBV12-4 and TRBJ1-1; D not certain. This CDR3 has 15 residues. V was pared by 6 bases and J by 5 bases, with 19 bases between. The CDR3 bases are TGTGCCAGCAGCTCCACCTCGGGTGGATGGACTGAAGCTTTCTTT. Protein: CASSSTSGGWTEAFF.

The chain is built from TRBV6-2 or TRBV6-3 and TRBJ1-2, with D uncertain. V lost 2 bases and J 8 bases, leaving 12 bases between the germline ends. CDR3 length: 13 amino acids. The V gene's germline CDR1 is MNHEY and CDR2 SVGEGT. This CDR3 is CASSYVTEGGYTF. In DNA form, the CDR3 reads TGTGCCAGCAGTTACGTTACCGAGGGAGGCTACACCTTC.

The gene calls are TRBV6-1 and TRBJ2-3; a possible D gene is TRBD1 (6 bases). The V end was cut by 7 bases, the J end by 1 base, with 12 bases between. The CDR3 sequence is 14 residues long. Germline loops: CDR1 MNHNS, CDR2 SASEGT. Here the CDR3 DNA reads TGTGCCAGCAATCAGGGGAAAGGCACAGATACGCAGTATTTT. Encoded protein: CASNQGKGTDTQYF.

In this sample, this clonotype turned up a few times. The chain's CDR3 is CASSVDAAFF. The CDR3 DNA sequence: TGTGCCAGCAGCGTGGACGCGGCTTTCTTT. The chain employs TRBV7-6 and TRBJ1-1; D is unclear. The CDR3 spans 10 residues. V gave up 5 bases and J gave up 11 bases, with 9 bases separating them. Germline lookup yields CDR1 SGHVS and CDR2 FNYEAQ.

Many counts were recorded for this clonotype. In nucleotides, the CDR3 is TGCGCCAGCAGCTTTGCAGGGCAGAACACCGGGGAGCTGTTTTTT. Amino acid sequence: CASSFAGQNTGELFF. The chain carries TRBV5-1 and TRBJ2-2; weak D call: TRBD1 (5 bases). Per germline, CDR1 SGHRS and CDR2 YFSETQ. The CDR3 is 15 residues long. V dropped 2 bases and J dropped 1 base, with 9 bases sitting between them. The complete variable domain, with remaining parts taken from reference TRBV5-1 and TRBJ2-2, reads KAGVTQTPRYLIKTRGQQVTLSCSPISGHRSVSWYQQTPGQGLQFLFEYFSETQRNKGNFPGRFSGRQFSNSRSEMNVSTLELGDSALYLCASSFAGQNTGELFFGEGSRLTVL.

The genes are TRBV7-2 and TRBJ2-4, with TRBD2 identical over 14 bases. The CDR3 covers 16 residues. With 5 bases clipped from V and 7 bases from J, the junction kept 7 bases outside the gene matches. Germline-derived CDR1 and CDR2 are SGHTA and FQGNSA. CDR3 sequence: CASSPMTSGGANIQYF. CDR3 bases: TGTGCCAGCAGCCCTATGACTAGCGGGGGGGCGAACATTCAGTACTTC.

The chain is built from TRBV12-3 or TRBV12-4 and TRBJ2-2, with 8 bases aligning to TRBD1. This CDR3 is 14 amino acids long. The V segment lost 6 bases and the J segment 8 bases; nucleotides outside the gene matches: 8. The DNA for the CDR3 is TGTGCCAGCAGACCAGGACAGGGCTGGGGGGAGCTGTTTTTT. Its protein product is CASRPGQGWGELFF.

The rearrangement links TRBV7-9 to TRBJ1-1; D perhaps matches TRBD1 (5 bases). Germline CDR1 is SEHNR and CDR2 is FQNEAQ (reference sequence). Trimming removed 0 bases from V and 5 bases from J, with 13 bases in between. CDR3 length: 15 residues. In DNA form, the CDR3 reads TGTGCCAGCAGCTTAGCAAGACAACAGGCAACTGAAGCTTTCTTT. Encoded protein: CASSLARQQATEAFF.

This clonotype occurred many times. The V and J genes are TRBV7-3 and TRBJ2-1; tentative D call: TRBD1 (6 bases). Germline CDR1 is SGHTA and CDR2 is FQGTGA. V shed 2 bases and J shed 0 bases, with 8 bases lying between them. This CDR3 is built from 15 residues. CDR3 region: CASSLGGASYNEQFF. As DNA, the CDR3 is TGTGCCAGCAGCTTAGGGGGCGCCTCCTACAATGAGCAGTTCTTC.

CDR3 in amino acids: CSAREAPGGGNQPQHF. The CDR3 DNA is TGCAGTGCTAGAGAGGCGCCAGGGGGCGGCAATCAGCCCCAGCATTTT. This chain connects TRBV20-1 to TRBJ1-5, with 8 bases aligning to TRBD1. The CDR3 contains 16 residues. Germline trimming cut 0 bases from V and 2 bases from J; bases unmatched to any gene: 6. Germline CDR1 and CDR2: DFQATT and SNEGSKA (reference sequence).